Below are 2 T cell receptor beta chains sequenced from a single sample in a study of T cell clonality in common variable immunodeficiency. General study findings and limits: Common variable immunodeficiency TCR beta sequences reportedly had fewer deletions and N-nucleotide insertions.

Repertoires were generated with immunoSEQ multiplex PCR, while TCRdb's copy carries only in-frame clones and drops some. This repertoire holds some 14,000 clones, and none appear only once. The antigens for these receptors are not known. The material sequenced was peripheral blood mononuclear cells. The receptors come from a human donor with common variable immunodeficiency.

Ten or more counts support this clone. Read sequence stops 3 residues before the CDR3 end, and the germline J gene provides the missing end. This chain connects TRBV7-2 to TRBJ2-2, with D unclear. Germline V lookup: CDR1 SGHTA, CDR2 FQGNSA. Trimming took 2 bases from V and 8 from J, leaving 6 bases between them. The CDR3 contains 12 residues. The CDR3 protein is CASSLTPGELFF. CDR3 DNA, as far as it was read: TGTGCCAGCAGCTTAACTCCGGGGGAG.

In the case of this clone: The observed sequence ends 3 residues before the CDR3 terminus, with the missing tail filled in from the germline J gene. This chain uses TRBV19 with TRBJ1-2; tentatively, D is TRBD1 (6 bases). CDR1 and CDR2 (germline): LNHDA, SQIVND (reference sequence). The CDR3 is 15 residues long. Trimming left V 6 bases short and J 2 bases short, with 16 bases between. The CDR3 reads CASSGPGAKNYGYTF. The covered CDR3 bases are TGTGCCAGTAGCGGGCCAGGGGCGAAGAACTATGGC.